The 9 T cell receptor beta chains below all came from one sample that was sequenced in a study of cytomegalovirus exposure and HLA in healthy donors. PCR was performed using 60 Vbeta and 13 Jbeta primers. Some clones are missing from TCRdb's copy, which holds only in-frame ones; the method was immunoSEQ multiplex PCR. This table has over 65,000 clones, roughly 80% appearing once. The source material was PBMCs. All receptors derive from a man aged 50 or older in good health and CMV-seronegative.

The CDR3 nucleotides read TGTGCTAGTGGCTCGACACTGAACACTGAAGCTTTCTTT. Amino acid sequence: CASGSTLNTEAFF. The chain carries TRBV12-5 and TRBJ1-1; D uncertain. This CDR3 has 13 amino acids. Trimming removed 6 bases from V and 0 bases from J, with 8 bases in between. Germline loops: CDR1 LGHNT, CDR2 FRNRAP. The full variable domain, its missing parts supplied by reference TRBV12-5 and TRBJ1-1, is DARVTQTPRHKVTEMGQEVTMRCQPILGHNTVFWYRQTMMQGLELLAYFRNRAPLDDSGMPKDRFSAEMPDATLATLKIQPSEPRDSAVYFCASGSTLNTEAFFGQGTRLTVV.

The chain uses TRBV12-1 and TRBJ2-1; TRBD2, the table's D call, lacks a check against the DNA. TRBV12-1 is a pseudogene segment. The CDR3 has 12 amino acids. For the CDR3, the DNA is TGTGCCAGCAGCTGGAGCGGCAATGAGCAGTTCTTC. Protein sequence: CASSWSGNEQFF.

This CDR3 reads CASGQGLGKNIQYF. The CDR3 DNA is TGTGCCAGCGGACAGGGGTTAGGCAAAAACATTCAGTACTTC. The rearrangement links TRBV9 to TRBJ2-4; 9 positions agree with TRBD1. This CDR3 spans 14 amino acids. Germline values: CDR1 SGDLS, CDR2 YYNGEE. With V trimmed by 7 bases and J by 3 bases, 5 bases remained unmatched.

The genes are TRBV13 and TRBJ2-1, with D perhaps matching TRBD1 (6 bases). Germline V gene data show CDR1 as PRHDT and CDR2 as FYEKMQ (reference sequence). The CDR3 consists of 14 residues. The V end was cut by 7 bases, the J end by 7 bases, with 17 bases between. CDR3 loop: CASTPRGLPNEQFF. CDR3 coding DNA: TGTGCCAGCACCCCCAGGGGCCTCCCAAATGAGCAGTTCTTC.

The V gene is TRBV5-1, the J gene TRBJ2-2; 8 bases line up with TRBD1. V dropped 2 bases and J dropped 1; count of bases not matched to a gene: 4. Germline V gives CDR1 SGHRS, CDR2 YFSETQ. The CDR3 extends over 16 amino acids. The CDR3 is CASSFGQGGNTGELFF. The CDR3 DNA reads as TGCGCCAGCAGCTTTGGACAGGGAGGGAACACCGGGGAGCTGTTTTTT.

The chain is built from TRBV4-2 and TRBJ2-5; 11 bases line up with TRBD2. Germline V gives CDR1 LGHNA, CDR2 YNFKEQ. This CDR3 is 18 amino acids long. The J segment lost 4 bases and the V segment lost 4 bases, leaving 14 bases of the junction unmatched. The CDR3 sequence: CASSPGGLAGGRGETQYF. The CDR3, as DNA: TGTGCCAGCAGCCCGGGGGGGCTAGCGGGGGGAAGGGGAGAGACCCAGTACTTC.

The rearrangement uses TRBV9 and TRBJ2-7; no clear D. The CDR3 is made up of 15 amino acids. Trimming took 3 bases from V and 2 from J, leaving 15 bases between them. CDR1 and CDR2 (germline): SGDLS, YYNGEE. DNA of the CDR3: TGTGCCAGCAGCGCCGGTTGGAGTCCCACCTACGAGCAGTACTTC. This translates into CASSAGWSPTYEQYF.

This clone turned up a few times. The chain joins TRBV5-8 to TRBJ1-1; 8 nucleotides align to TRBD1. CDR3 length: 16 amino acids. V lost 4 bases to trimming and J lost 0 bases; unmatched junction nucleotides: 8. Germline V CDR1 and CDR2: SGHTS, YDEGEE. The DNA of the CDR3 is TGTGCCAGCAGCCTCCGGACAGGGACCATGAACACTGAAGCTTTCTTT. Its translation: CASSLRTGTMNTEAFF.

The rearrangement joins TRBV5-5 to TRBJ1-1; possibly TRBD1 for D (5 bases). The V end lost 6 bases, the J end lost 0 bases, and 12 bases lay between the germline ends. The CDR3 contains 14 residues. CDR1 SGHKS and CDR2 YYEKEE come from the germline V gene (reference sequence). CDR3 protein: CASIPDSMNTEAFF. The CDR3 nucleotides read TGTGCCAGCATCCCCGACAGCATGAACACTGAAGCTTTCTTT.